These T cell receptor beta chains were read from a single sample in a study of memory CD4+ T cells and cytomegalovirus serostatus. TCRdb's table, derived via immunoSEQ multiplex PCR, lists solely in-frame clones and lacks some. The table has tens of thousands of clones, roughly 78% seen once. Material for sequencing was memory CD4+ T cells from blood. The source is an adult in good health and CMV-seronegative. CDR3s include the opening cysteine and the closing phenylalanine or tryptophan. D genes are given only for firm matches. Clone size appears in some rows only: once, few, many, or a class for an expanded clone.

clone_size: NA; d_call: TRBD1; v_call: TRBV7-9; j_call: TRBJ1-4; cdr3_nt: TGTGCCAGCAGCTTAGGTGCCACAGGGGGCGGCGAAAAACTGTTTTTT; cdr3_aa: CASSLGATGGGEKLFF
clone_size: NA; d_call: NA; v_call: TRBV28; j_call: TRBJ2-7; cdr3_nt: TGTGCCAGCAGTTTAGGAAGGAAGGGGTCCTACGAGCAGTACTTC; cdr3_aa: CASSLGRKGSYEQYF
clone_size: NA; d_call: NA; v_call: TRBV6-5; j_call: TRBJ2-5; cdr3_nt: TGTGCCAGCAGTTCTGGAGGGGGAACATTCGAGACCCAGTACTTC; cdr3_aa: CASSSGGGTFETQYF
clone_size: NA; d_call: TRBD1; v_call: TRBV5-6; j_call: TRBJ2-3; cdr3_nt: TGTGCCAGCAGTCCCGGGACAGGGTCAGTAGCAGATACGCAGTATTTT; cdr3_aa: CASSPGTGSVADTQYF
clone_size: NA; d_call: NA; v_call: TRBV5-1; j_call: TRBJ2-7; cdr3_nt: TGCGCCAGCAGCTTGGGAGGGTTCAGCTACGAGCAGTACTTC; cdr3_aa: CASSLGGFSYEQYF
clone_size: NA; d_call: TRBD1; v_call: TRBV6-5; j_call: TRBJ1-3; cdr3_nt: TGTGCCAGTGGGGACAGGGGGAACACCATATATTTT; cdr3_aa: CASGDRGNTIYF
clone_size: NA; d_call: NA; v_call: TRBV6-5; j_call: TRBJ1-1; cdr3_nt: TGTGCCAGCGCGAACAGGGTCATGAACACTGAAGCTTTCTTT; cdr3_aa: CASANRVMNTEAFF
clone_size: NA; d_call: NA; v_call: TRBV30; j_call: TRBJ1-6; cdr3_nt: TGTGCCTGGAGTGCCGGGACCAATTCACCCCTCCACTTT; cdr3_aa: CAWSAGTNSPLHF
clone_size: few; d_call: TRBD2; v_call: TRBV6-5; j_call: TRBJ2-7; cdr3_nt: TGTGCCAGCAGTTACTCGGGGGGGGGTCTCTACGAGCAGTACTTC; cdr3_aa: CASSYSGGGLYEQYF
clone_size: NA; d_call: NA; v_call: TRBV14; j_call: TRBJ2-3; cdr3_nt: TGTGCCAGCAGCCAAGTGGGAACGTATACGCAGTATTTT; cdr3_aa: CASSQVGTYTQYF
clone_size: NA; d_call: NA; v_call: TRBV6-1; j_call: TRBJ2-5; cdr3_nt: TGTGCCAGCAGTGTGGGGGGTGGGGGAGAGACCCAGTACTTC; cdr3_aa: CASSVGGGGETQYF
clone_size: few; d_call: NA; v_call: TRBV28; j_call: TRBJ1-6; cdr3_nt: TGTGCCAGCAATCGAGGACAGCCCGGGGTACCCCTCCACTTT; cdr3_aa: CASNRGQPGVPLHF
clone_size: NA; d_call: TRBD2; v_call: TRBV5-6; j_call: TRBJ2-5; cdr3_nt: TGTGCCAGCAGCTTGGGCCTAGCGGGGCAAGAGACCCAGTACTTC; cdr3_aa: CASSLGLAGQETQYF
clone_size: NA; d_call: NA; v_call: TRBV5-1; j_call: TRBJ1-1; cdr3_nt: TGCGCCAGCAGCTTACCGCGACGGCCCGAGGGGACTGAAGCTTTCTTT; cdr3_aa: CASSLPRRPEGTEAFF
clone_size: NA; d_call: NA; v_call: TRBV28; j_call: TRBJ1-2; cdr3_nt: TGTGCCAGCAGCTCTTCAGGGTTAGGAGACTATGGCTACACCTTC; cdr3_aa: CASSSSGLGDYGYTF
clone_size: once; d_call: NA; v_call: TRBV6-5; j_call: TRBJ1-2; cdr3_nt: TGTGCCAGCAGTTCTTTAGTCGGGGGCTATGGCTACACCTTC; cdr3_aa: CASSSLVGGYGYTF
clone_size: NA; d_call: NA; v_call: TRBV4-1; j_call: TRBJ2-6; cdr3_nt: TGCGCCAGCAGCCAAGAGGGACGAAAGTCTGGGGCCAACGTCCTGACTTTC; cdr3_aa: CASSQEGRKSGANVLTF
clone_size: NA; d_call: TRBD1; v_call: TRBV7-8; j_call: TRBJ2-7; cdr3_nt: TGTGCCAGCAGCCTACAGGGGTACGAGCAGTACTTC; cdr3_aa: CASSLQGYEQYF
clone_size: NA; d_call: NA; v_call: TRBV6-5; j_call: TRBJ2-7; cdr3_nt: TGTGCCAGCACGGGGAAGACCTACGAGCAGTACTTC; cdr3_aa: CASTGKTYEQYF
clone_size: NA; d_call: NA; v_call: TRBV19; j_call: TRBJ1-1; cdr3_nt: TGTGCCAGCACAAATTCGGCAGGGAAAATCGTTGAAGCTTTCTTT; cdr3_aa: CASTNSAGKIVEAFF
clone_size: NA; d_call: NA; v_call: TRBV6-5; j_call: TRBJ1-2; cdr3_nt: TGTGCCAGCACCCCGGGGGCAGGGGTTGACTATGGCTACACCTTC; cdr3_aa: CASTPGAGVDYGYTF
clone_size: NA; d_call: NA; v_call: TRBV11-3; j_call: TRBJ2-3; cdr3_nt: TGTGCCAGCAGCTTGGTAGCCACAGATACGCAGTATTTT; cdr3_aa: CASSLVATDTQYF
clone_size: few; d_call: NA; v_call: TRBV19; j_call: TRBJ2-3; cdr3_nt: TGTGCCAGTAGTACCCGCACAGATACGCAGTATTTT; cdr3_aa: CASSTRTDTQYF
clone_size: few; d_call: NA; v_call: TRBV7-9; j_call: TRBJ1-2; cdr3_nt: TGTGCCAGCAGTCAATCGGGGGGCGGTTATGGCTACACCTTC; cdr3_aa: CASSQSGGGYGYTF
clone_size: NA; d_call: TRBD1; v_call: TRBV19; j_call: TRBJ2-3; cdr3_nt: TGTGCCAGTAGTACGGGACAGGGAGCCACAGATACGCAGTATTTT; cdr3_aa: CASSTGQGATDTQYF
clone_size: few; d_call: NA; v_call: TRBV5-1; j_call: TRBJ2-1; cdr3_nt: TGCGCCAGCAGCTCAGGGCTTGAGCAGTTCTTC; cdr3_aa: CASSSGLEQFF
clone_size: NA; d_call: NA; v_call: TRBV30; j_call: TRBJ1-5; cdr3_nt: TGTGCCTCCTCGGGAGTCGGCAATCAGCCCCAGCATTTT; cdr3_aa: CASSGVGNQPQHF
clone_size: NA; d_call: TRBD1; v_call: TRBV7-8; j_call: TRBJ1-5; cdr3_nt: TGTGCCAGCAGCCTGACAGGGGGGGAGCCCCAGCATTTT; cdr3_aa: CASSLTGGEPQHF
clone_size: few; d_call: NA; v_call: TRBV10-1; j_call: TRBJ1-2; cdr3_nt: TGCGCCAGCATTGGGAGAGGGATCGGGAACTATGGCTACACCTTC; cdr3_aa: CASIGRGIGNYGYTF
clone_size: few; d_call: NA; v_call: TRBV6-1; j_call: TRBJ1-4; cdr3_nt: TGTGCCAGCAGGCTCCCGGGAATACCGATTTTT; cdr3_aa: CASRLPGIPIF
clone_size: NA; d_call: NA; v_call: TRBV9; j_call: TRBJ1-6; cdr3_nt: TGTGCCAGCAGCCTGACAGCGGAAAATTCACCCCTCCACTTT; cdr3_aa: CASSLTAENSPLHF
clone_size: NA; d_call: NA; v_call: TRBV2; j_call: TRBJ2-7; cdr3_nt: TGTGCCAGCAGTCAACCTTGGGGGGAGCAGTACTTC; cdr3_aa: CASSQPWGEQYF
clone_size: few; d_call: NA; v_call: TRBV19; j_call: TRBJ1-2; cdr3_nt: TGTGCCAGTAGCCCAGGGCCGGGAGGAGTCTATGGCTACACCTTC; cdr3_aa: CASSPGPGGVYGYTF
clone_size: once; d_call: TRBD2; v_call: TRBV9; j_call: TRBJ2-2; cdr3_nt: TGTGCCAGCAGGAAGGCCGGGGGGACCCCTTCGAACACCGGGGAGCTGTTTTTT; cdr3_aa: CASRKAGGTPSNTGELFF
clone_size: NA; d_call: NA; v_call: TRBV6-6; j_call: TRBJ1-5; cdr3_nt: TGTGCCAGCAGTTGGAAGATTCGCGAGCCCCAGCATTTT; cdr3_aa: CASSWKIREPQHF
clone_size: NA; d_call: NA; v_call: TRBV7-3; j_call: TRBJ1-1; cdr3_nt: TGTGCCAGCAGCTCAATGGGGGGATCCGCTGAAGCTTTCTTT; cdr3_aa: CASSSMGGSAEAFF
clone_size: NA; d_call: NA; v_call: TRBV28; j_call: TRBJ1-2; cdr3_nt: TGTGCCAGCAGGGACAGCAACTATGGCTACACCTTC; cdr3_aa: CASRDSNYGYTF
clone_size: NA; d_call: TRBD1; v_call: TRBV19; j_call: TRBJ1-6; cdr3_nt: TGTGCCAGTAACCCTGACAGGGGGCGTTCACCCCTCCACTTT; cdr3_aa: CASNPDRGRSPLHF
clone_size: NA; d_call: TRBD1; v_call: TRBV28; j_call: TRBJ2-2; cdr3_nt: TGTGCCAGCAGAATTGATAGGACAGGCAACACCGGGGAGCTGTTTTTT; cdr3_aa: CASRIDRTGNTGELFF
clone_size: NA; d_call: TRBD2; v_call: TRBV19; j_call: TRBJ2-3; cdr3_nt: TGTGCCAGTAGCACAGGGACTAGGGGTAGCACAGATACGCAGTATTTT; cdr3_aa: CASSTGTRGSTDTQYF
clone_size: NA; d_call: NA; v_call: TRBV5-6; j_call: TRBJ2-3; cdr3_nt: TGTGCCAGCAGCTTACAAGGGGGCACAGATACGCAGTATTTT; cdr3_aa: CASSLQGGTDTQYF
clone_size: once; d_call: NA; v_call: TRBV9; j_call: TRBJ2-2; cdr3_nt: TGTGCCAGCAGCGTAGTAGGGGCCACCGGGGAGCTGTTTTTT; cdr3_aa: CASSVVGATGELFF
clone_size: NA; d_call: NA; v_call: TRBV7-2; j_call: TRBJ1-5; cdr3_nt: TGTGCCAGCAGCTTAGGAGGGCTTAGCAATCAGCCCCAGCATTTT; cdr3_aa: CASSLGGLSNQPQHF
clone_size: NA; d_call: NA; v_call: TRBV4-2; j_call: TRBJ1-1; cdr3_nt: TGTGCCAGCAGCCCAGGGGTGGCCGACACTGAAGCTTTCTTT; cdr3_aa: CASSPGVADTEAFF
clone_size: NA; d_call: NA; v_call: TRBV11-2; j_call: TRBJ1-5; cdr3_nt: TGTGCCAGCAGCTTACAGGGCTTAAGCAATCAGCCCCAGCATTTT; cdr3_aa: CASSLQGLSNQPQHF
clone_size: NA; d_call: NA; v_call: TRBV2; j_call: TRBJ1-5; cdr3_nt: TGTGCCAGCAGTCGGGTCAATCAGCCCCAGCATTTT; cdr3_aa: CASSRVNQPQHF
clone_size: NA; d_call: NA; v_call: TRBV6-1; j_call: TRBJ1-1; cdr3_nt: TGTGCCAGCAGTCGGGGGCCGGAAGCTTTCTTT; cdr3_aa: CASSRGPEAFF
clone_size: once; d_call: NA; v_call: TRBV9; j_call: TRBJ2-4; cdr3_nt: TGTGCCAGCTCAAAGGCGGCGCTCGGAAACATTCAGTACTTC; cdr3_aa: CASSKAALGNIQYF
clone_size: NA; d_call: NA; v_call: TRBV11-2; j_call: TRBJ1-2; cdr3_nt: TGTGCCAGCAGCTTACAGGTCGCTTTACATGGCTACACCTTC; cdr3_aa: CASSLQVALHGYTF
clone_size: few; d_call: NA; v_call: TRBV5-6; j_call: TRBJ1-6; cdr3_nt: TGTGCCAGCAGCTTGAGAAGGGCAGACGGTTCACCCCTCCACTTT; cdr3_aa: CASSLRRADGSPLHF